These T cell receptor beta chains were read from a single sample in a study of blood T cell repertoires in COVID-19. Using immunoSEQ multiplex PCR, the repertoire was profiled, and TCRdb retains in-frame clones only, with some absent. The table records about 99,000 clones, about 91% of them present only once. Sequenced material: peripheral blood. Receptors originate from a human donor in a cohort sampled during active COVID-19. CDR3s include the opening cysteine and the closing phenylalanine or tryptophan. D genes are given only for firm matches.

j_call v_call d_call cdr3_nt cdr3_aa
TRBJ1-3 TRBV4-2 . TGTGCCAGCAGCCAACGGAGCTCTGGAAACACCATATATTTT CASSQRSSGNTIYF
TRBJ2-3 TRBV23-1 TRBD2 TGCGCCAGCAGTCAATTCGCTAGCGGGAACACAGATACGCAGTATTTT CASSQFASGNTDTQYF
TRBJ2-3 TRBV20-1 . TGCAGTGTCCTAAGCGGAGATACGCAGTATTTT CSVLSGDTQYF
TRBJ2-7 TRBV7-9 . TGTGCCAGCAGCTTAGCCGAATCAGACAGCTACGAGCAGTACTTC CASSLAESDSYEQYF
TRBJ2-7 TRBV4-2 TRBD2 TGTGCCAGCAGCCAAGATGCCTCTAGCGGCCTTTCCTACGAGCAGTACTTC CASSQDASSGLSYEQYF
TRBJ1-2 TRBV19 TRBD1 TGTGCCAGTAGGAGGATGTCGATGGACAGGGAGGTTGGCTACACCTTC CASRRMSMDREVGYTF
TRBJ2-1 TRBV13 TRBD2 TGTGCCAGCAGCTCCAAGCGGGAGGGCCGATGGTACAATGAGCAGTTCTTC CASSSKREGRWYNEQFF
TRBJ1-1 TRBV5-6 TRBD1 TGTGCCAGCAGCTTCTACAGGGGTACGAACACTGAAGCTTTCTTT CASSFYRGTNTEAFF
TRBJ2-1 TRBV12-3/TRBV12-4 TRBD2 TGTGCCACAAGCGGGGGGGGCTACAATGAGCAGTTCTTC CATSGGGYNEQFF
TRBJ2-7 TRBV2 TRBD1 TGTGCCAGCAGGCCGGGACAGGCTACTTACGAGCAGTACTTC CASRPGQATYEQYF
TRBJ1-2 TRBV21-1 . TGTGCCAGCAGCAAAGTATGGGGCCATGGCTACACCTTC CASSKVWGHGYTF
TRBJ2-7 TRBV5-1 TRBD2 TGCGCCAGCAGCTTGGAAGCGGGAGGGCCGAGCGAGCAGTACTTC CASSLEAGGPSEQYF
TRBJ2-5 TRBV3-1/TRBV3-2 . TGTGCCAGCAGCCAAGTACTCGGGGGGCCCCAAGAGACCCAGTACTTC CASSQVLGGPQETQYF